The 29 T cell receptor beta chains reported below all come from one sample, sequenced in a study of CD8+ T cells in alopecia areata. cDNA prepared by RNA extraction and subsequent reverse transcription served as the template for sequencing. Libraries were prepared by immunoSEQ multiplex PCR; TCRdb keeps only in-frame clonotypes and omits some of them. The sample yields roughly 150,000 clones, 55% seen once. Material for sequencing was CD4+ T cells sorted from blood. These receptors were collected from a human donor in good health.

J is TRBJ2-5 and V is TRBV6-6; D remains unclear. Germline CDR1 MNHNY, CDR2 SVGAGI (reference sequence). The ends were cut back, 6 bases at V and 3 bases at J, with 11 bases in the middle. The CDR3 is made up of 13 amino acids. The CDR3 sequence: CASRRLEKETQYF. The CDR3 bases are TGTGCCAGCAGAAGGTTGGAAAAAGAGACCCAGTACTTC.

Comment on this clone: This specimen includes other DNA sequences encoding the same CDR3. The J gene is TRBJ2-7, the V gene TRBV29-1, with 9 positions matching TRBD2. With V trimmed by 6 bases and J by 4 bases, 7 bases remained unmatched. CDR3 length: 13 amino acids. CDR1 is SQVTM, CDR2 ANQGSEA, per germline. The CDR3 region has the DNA TGCAGCGTGTCCGCTAGCGGGGCATACGAGCAGTACTTC. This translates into CSVSASGAYEQYF.

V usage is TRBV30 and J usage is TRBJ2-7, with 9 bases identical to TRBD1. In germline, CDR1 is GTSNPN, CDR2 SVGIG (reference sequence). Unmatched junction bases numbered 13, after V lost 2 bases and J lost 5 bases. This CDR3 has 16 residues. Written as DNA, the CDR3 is TGTGCCTGGAGTCCCCCCCTCGGGACAGGGCGCCACGAGCAGTACTTC. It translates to CAWSPPLGTGRHEQYF. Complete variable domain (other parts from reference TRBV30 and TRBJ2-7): SQTIHQWPATLVQPVGSPLSLECTVEGTSNPNLYWYRQAAGRGLQLLFYSVGIGQISSEVPQNLSASRPQDRQFILSSKKLLLSDSGFYLCAWSPPLGTGRHEQYFGPGTRLTVT.

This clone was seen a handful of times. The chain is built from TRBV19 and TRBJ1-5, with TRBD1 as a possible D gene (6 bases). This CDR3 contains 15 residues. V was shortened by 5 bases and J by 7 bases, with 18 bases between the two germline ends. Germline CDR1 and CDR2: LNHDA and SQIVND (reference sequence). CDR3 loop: CASSGRYSRGQPQHF. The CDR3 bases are TGTGCCAGTAGTGGCCGATACTCCAGGGGCCAGCCCCAGCATTTT.

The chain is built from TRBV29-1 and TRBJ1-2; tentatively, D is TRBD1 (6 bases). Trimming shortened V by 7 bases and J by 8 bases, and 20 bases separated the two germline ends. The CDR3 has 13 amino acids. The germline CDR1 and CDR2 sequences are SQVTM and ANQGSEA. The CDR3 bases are TGCAGCGCCGACCGGGCGGGGGCGGGCGGCTACACCTTC. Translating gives CSADRAGAGGYTF.

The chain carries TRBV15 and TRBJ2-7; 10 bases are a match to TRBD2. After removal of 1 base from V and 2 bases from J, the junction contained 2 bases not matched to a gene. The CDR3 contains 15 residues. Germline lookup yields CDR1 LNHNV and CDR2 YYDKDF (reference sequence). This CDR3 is CATSRALAGAYEQYF. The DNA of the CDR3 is TGTGCCACCAGCAGAGCGCTAGCGGGAGCCTACGAGCAGTACTTC.

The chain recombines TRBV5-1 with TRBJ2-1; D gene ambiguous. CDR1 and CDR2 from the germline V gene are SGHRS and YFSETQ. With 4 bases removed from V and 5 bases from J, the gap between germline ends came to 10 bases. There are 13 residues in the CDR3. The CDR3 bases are TGCGCCAGCAGCGGTAGACCTAACAATGAGCAGTTCTTC. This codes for CASSGRPNNEQFF.

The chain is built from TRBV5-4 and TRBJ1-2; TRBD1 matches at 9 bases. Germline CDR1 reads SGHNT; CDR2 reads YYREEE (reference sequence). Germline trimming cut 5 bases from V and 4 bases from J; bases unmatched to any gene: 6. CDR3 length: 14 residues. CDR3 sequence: CASSPDRGAYGYTF. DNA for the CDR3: TGTGCCAGCAGTCCGGACAGGGGCGCCTATGGCTACACCTTC.

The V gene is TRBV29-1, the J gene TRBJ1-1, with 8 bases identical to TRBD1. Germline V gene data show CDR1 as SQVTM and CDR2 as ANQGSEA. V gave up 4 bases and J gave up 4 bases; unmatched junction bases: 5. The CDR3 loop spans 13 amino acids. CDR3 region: CSVAYRGSTEAFF. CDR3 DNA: TGCAGCGTTGCTTACAGGGGGAGCACTGAAGCTTTCTTT.

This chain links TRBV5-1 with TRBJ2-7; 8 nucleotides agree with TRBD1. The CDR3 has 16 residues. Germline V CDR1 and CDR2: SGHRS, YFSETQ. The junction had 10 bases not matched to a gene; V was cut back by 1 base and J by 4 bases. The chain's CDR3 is CASSLIPGQALYEQYF. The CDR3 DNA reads TGCGCCAGCAGCTTGATCCCGGGACAGGCCCTATACGAGCAGTACTTC.

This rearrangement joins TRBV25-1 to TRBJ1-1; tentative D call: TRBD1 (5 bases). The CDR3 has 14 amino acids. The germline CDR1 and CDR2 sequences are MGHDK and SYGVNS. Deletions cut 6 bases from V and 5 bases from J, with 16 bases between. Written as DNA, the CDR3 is TGTGCCAGCAGCGGGGGAGGGGTAGGTACTGAAGCTTTCTTT. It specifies CASSGGGVGTEAFF.

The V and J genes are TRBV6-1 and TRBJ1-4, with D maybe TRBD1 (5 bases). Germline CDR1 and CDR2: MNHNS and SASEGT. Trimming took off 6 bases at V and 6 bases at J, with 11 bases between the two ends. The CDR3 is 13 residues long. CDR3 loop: CASSHRRDEKLFF. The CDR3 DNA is TGTGCCAGCAGCCACAGGAGGGATGAAAAACTGTTTTTT.

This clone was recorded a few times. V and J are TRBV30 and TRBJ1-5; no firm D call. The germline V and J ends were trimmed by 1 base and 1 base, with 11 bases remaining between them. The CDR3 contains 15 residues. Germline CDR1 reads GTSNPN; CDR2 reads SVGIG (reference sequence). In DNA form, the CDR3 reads TGTGCCTGGAGTGAAGGGAGTGCCAGCAATCAGCCCCAGCATTTT. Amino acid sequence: CAWSEGSASNQPQHF.

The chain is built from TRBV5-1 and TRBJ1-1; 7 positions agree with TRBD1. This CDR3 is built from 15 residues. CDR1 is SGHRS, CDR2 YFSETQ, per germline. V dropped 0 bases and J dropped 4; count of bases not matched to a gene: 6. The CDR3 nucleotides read TGCGCCAGCAGCTTGGAAGGGGGCATTGGCACTGAAGCTTTCTTT. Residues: CASSLEGGIGTEAFF.

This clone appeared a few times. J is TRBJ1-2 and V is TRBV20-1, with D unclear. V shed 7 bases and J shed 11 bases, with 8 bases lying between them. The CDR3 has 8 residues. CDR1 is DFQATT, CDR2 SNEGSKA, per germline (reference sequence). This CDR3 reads CSGPEYTF. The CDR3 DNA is TGCAGTGGTCCCGAGTACACCTTC.

The CDR3 nucleotides read TGCGCCAGCAGCTTGGGGGGACAGGCTAATGAGCAGTTCTTC. It yields the protein CASSLGGQANEQFF. This chain links TRBV5-1 with TRBJ2-1, with 8 bases that match TRBD1. The trim removed 0 bases at V and 7 bases at J, leaving 3 bases unmatched. This CDR3 region has 14 residues. Germline values: CDR1 SGHRS, CDR2 YFSETQ.

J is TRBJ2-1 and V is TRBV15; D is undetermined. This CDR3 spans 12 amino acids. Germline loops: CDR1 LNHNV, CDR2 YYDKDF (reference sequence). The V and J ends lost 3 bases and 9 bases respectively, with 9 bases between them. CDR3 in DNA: TGTGCCACCAGCAGGGTGGTAGGTGAGCAGTTCTTC. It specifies CATSRVVGEQFF.

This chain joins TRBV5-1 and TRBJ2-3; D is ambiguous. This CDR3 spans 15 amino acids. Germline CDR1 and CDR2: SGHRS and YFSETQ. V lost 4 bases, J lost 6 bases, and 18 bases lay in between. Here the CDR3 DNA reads TGCGCCAGCAGCCCGGACGCACATGAGTCGGATACGCAGTATTTT. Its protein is CASSPDAHESDTQYF.

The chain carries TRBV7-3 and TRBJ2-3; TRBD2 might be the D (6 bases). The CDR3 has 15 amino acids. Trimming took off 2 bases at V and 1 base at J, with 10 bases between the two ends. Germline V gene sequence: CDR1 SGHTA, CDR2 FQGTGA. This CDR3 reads CASSLEAGRTDTQYF. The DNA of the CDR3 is TGTGCCAGCAGCTTAGAAGCGGGTCGCACAGATACGCAGTATTTT.

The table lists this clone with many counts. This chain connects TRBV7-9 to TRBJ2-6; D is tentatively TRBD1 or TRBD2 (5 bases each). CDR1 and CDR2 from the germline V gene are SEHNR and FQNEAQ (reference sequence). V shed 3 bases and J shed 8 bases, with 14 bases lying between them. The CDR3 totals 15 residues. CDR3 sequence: CASSFGLGPSNVLTF. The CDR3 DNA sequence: TGTGCCAGCAGCTTCGGCCTGGGACCGTCCAACGTCCTGACTTTC.

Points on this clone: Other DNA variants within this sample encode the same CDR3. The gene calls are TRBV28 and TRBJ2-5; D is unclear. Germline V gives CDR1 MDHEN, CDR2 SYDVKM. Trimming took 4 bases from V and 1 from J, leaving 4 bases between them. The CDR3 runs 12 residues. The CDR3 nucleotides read TGTGCCAGCAGTTCAGGCCAAGAGACCCAGTACTTC. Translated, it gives CASSSGQETQYF. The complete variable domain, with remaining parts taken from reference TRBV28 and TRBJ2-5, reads DVKVTQSSRYLVKRTGEKVFLECVQDMDHENMFWYRQDPGLGLRLIYFSYDVKMKEKGDIPEGYSVSREKKERFSLILESASTNQTSMYLCASSSGQETQYFGPGTRLLVL.

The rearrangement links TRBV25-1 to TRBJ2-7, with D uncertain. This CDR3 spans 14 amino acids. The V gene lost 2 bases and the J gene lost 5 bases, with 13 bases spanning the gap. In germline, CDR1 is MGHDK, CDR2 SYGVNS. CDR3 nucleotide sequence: TGTGCCAGCAGTGAAACTACCGATCGGCACGAGCAGTACTTC. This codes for CASSETTDRHEQYF.

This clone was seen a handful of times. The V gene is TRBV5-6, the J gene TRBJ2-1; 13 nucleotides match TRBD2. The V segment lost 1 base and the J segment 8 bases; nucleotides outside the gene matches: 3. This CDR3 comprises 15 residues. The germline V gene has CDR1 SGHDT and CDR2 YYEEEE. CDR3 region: CASSLTSGRVHEQFF. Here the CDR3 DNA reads TGTGCCAGCAGCTTGACTAGCGGGAGGGTCCATGAGCAGTTCTTC.

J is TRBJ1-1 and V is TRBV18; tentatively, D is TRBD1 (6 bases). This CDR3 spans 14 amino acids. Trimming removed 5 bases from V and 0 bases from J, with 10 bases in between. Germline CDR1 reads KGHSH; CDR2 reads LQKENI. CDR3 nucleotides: TGTGCCAGCTCAAACAGGGCAGTGAACACTGAAGCTTTCTTT. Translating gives CASSNRAVNTEAFF.

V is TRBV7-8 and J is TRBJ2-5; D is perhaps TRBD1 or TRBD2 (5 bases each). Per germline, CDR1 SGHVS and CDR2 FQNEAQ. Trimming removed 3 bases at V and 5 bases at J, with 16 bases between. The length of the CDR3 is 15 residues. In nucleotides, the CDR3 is TGTGCCAGCAGCTTCCTCCCCGGGACGAGGGAGACCCAGTACTTC. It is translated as CASSFLPGTRETQYF.

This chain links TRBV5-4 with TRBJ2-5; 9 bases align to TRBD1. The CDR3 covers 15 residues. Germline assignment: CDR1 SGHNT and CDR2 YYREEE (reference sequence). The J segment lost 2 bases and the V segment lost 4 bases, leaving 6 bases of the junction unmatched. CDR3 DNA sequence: TGTGCCAGCAGCGGCGGACAGGGGTGGCAAGAGACCCAGTACTTC. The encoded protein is CASSGGQGWQETQYF.

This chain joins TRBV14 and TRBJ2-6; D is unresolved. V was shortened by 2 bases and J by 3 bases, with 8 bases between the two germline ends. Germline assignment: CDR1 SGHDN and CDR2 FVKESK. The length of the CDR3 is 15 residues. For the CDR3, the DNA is TGTGCCAGCAGCCAAAACATCGGTGGGGCCAACGTCCTGACTTTC. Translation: CASSQNIGGANVLTF.

This CDR3 reads CSVLRPNYEQYF. CDR3 DNA sequence: TGCAGCGTTCTGAGGCCAAACTACGAGCAGTACTTC. This chain uses TRBV29-1 with TRBJ2-7; D gene uncertain. Trimming took 5 bases from V and 3 from J, leaving 11 bases between them. Germline lookup yields CDR1 SQVTM and CDR2 ANQGSEA. The CDR3 sequence is 12 residues long.

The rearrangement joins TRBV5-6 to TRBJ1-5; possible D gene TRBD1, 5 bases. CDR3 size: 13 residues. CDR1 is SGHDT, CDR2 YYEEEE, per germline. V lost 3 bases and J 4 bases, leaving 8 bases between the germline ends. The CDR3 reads CASSYDRNQPQHF. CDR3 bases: TGTGCCAGCAGCTATGACAGAAATCAGCCCCAGCATTTT.